This T cell receptor (beta chain) was captured by sequencing in a study of blood T cell repertoires in COVID-19. CDR3 length: 15 amino acids. Germline CDR1 LGHNA, CDR2 YSLEER. The ends were cut back, 4 bases at V and 4 bases at J, with 16 bases in the middle. The method was immunoSEQ multiplex PCR; TCRdb's version includes in-frame clones alone and lacks a portion of them. Of about 310,000 clones detected, 80% to 90% appear once; the ten largest clones hold roughly 2%. The chain employs TRBV4-3 and TRBJ1-1; D possibly corresponds to TRBD1 (6 bases). The receptor comes from a man younger than 45 who had recovered from COVID-19. Input material: PBMCs or T cells enriched from blood (not recorded which). The CDR3 DNA sequence: TGCGCCAGCAGCCGGCAAGGGGGACGGAGCACTGAAGCTTTCTTT. It codes for CASSRQGGRSTEAFF.